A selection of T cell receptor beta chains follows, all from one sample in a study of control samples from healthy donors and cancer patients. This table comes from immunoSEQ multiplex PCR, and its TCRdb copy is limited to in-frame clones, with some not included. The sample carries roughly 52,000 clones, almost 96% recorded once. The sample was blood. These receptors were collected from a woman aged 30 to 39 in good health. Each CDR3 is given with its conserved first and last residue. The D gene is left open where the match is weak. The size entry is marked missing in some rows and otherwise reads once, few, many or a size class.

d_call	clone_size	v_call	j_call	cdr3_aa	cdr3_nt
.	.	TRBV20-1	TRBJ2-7	CSASGRLSYEQYF	TGCAGTGCTAGTGGTCGTCTCTCCTACGAGCAGTACTTC
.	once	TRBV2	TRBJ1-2	CASSEAGGGGYTF	TGTGCCAGCAGTGAAGCAGGCGGGGGTGGCTACACCTTC
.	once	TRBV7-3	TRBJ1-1	CASSPQVNTEAFF	TGTGCCAGCAGCCCCCAGGTGAACACTGAAGCTTTCTTT
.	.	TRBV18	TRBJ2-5	CASSPLSSKETQYF	TGTGCCAGCTCACCACTCTCCAGTAAGGAGACCCAGTACTTC
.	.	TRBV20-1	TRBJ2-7	CSASDHEQYF	TGCAGTGCGAGCGACCACGAGCAGTACTTC
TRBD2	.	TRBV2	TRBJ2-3	CASREAGPDTQYF	TGTGCCAGCAGGGAAGCGGGACCAGATACGCAGTATTTT
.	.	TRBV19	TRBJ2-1	CASSMGRGPYNEQFF	TGTGCCAGTAGTATGGGCCGGGGGCCCTACAATGAGCAGTTCTTC
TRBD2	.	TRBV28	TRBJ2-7	CASSFHGRVSYEQYF	TGTGCCAGCAGTTTCCACGGGAGGGTCTCCTACGAGCAGTACTTC
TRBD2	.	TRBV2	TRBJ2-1	CASLLAGPYEQFF	TGTGCCAGCCTACTAGCGGGTCCCTATGAGCAGTTCTTC
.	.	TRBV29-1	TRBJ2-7	CSVGAGFSYEQYF	TGCAGCGTTGGGGCCGGGTTCTCCTACGAGCAGTACTTC
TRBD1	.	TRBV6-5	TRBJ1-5	CASRNTGQGRQPQHF	TGTGCCAGCAGAAACACGGGACAGGGTCGACAGCCCCAGCATTTT
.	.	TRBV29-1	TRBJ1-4	CSVEERGPGLFF	TGCAGCGTTGAAGAGCGGGGCCCGGGGCTGTTTTTT
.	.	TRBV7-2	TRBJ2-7	CASSLEWQNPTSYEQYF	TGTGCCAGCAGCTTAGAGTGGCAAAACCCTACCTCCTACGAGCAGTACTTC
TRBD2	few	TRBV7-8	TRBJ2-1	CASTYGGATYNEQFF	TGTGCCAGCACCTACGGGGGGGCTACCTACAATGAGCAGTTCTTC
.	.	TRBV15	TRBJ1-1	CATSRDGDILNTEAFF	TGTGCCACCAGCAGAGATGGGGACATATTGAACACTGAAGCTTTCTTT
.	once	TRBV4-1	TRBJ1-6	CASSPRQEGSPLHF	TGCGCCAGCAGCCCTAGACAGGAGGGGTCACCCCTCCACTTT